This TCR beta chain stems from a study of tissue T cells after allogeneic stem cell transplantation (dated by TCRdb to 2022 to 2024). About the study as a whole: Using research autopsies of patients with and without GVHD, plus mouse models of GVHD, the study profiled TCR beta repertoires across many tissues. The human arm was a prospective observational study without blinding or randomization. The full study reports these points: Sampling depth was acknowledged as a limitation, and the patient cohort was both small and clinically heterogeneous. Blood and spleen T cells captured only a limited portion of the TCR repertoire detected in tissues, in both patients and mice. The study did not determine which tissue TCRs were alloreactive or antigen-specific, and some clones might have been persisting host cells. Only a few T cell clones appeared in more than one patient, yet motif-based clustering showed tissue-specific repertoire signatures that were shared between patients. Within patients, how anatomically similar tissues were was a major factor shaping TCR repertoire composition, regardless of disease or transplant status.

Library prep was done by the immunoSEQ multiplex PCR assay. TCRbeta CDR3 sequencing was done by Adaptive Biotechnologies at survey depth, reporting CDR3 sequences, V/J genes, productive frequency and template counts. TCR beta CDR3 regions were amplified from genomic DNA instead of RNA. As for the authors' bioinformatics: Pairwise repertoire overlap between tissues was quantified with Jensen-Shannon divergence, where 1 means complete divergence and 0 identical. Based on pairwise JSD values, tissues were grouped by single-linkage agglomerative hierarchical clustering, and the results were shown as dendrograms. All patient samples were analyzed with GLIPH2 using simulation_depth 1000, kmer_min_depth 3 and cdr3_length_cutoff 8, and only groups containing more than two unique CDR3s were kept. A standardized tissue-overlap score was calculated by extrapolating Jaccard GLIPH-group overlap across patients to a standard repertoire size of 1000 clones. Linear mixed-effect models, with tissue as a fixed effect and individual as a random effect, were used to test how diversity related to clinical or experimental variables. TCRdb took over this immuneACCESS table, retaining in-frame rearrangements with V and J assigned. Such tables are incomplete; in checked studies, under half of the missing clones stem from an unresolved V gene, and the remainder is unexplained. V, J and clone size reflect that table, while D and trimming were determined from the DNA. The table for this sample lists approximately 5,100 clones; 32% of them were counted only once. The top ten clonotypes cover about 9.2% of the sample.

Reading the label with the study, this specimen's time point is: mouse harvest day 14 after allogeneic transplant. Mouse grafts consisting of 10^7 T-cell-depleted bone marrow cells combined with 10^6 splenic CD5+ T cells were administered by tail vein injection. Mouse GVHD was modeled in a major MHC-mismatch B6 (H2b) into BALB/c (H2d) model, with tissues profiled at day 7 or 14. Mouse tissues and retro-orbital blood were harvested on day 7 or 14 post-transplant using separate sterile tools per animal; livers were flushed beforehand. Before genomic DNA isolation with the DNeasy Blood & Tissue Kit, mouse tissues were minced with razor blades in buffered saline. In this sample, this clone turned up a few times. Its antigen is not yet known. Because the receptor is murine, the gene names and germline sequences shown are mouse ones. This clonotype was sampled from a female BALB/c mouse given C57BL/6 T cells with graft-versus-host disease after an allogeneic hematopoietic cell transplant. The sequencing sample was made of skin.

The sequenced part of the CDR3 DNA is TGTGCCAGCAGTCTGGGACCCACAGAAGTCTTC. Its product reads: CASSLGPTEVF. The complete CDR3 sequence is CASSLGPTEVFF. Recombination joined TRBV26 with TRBJ1-1, with the D segment identity uncertain. The CDR3 end lies 1 residue beyond the end of the read and is filled in from the germline J gene. V loses 2 bases of germline sequence and J loses 4 bases, and the interval between the two ends is 5 bases. The CDR3 holds 12 amino acids from the cysteine to the phenylalanine. The DNA covers only part of the CDR3, 33 bases in frame from base 1. Per the germline V gene (reference sequence), KGHPV is the CDR1 and FQNQEV is the CDR2.